This T cell receptor (beta chain) is drawn from a study of T-cell reconstitution after alpha-beta-depleted transplantation in children. A few counts support this clonotype. The CDR3 contains 15 residues. Trimming removed 6 bases from V and 5 bases from J; junction bases left unmatched: 9. Germline V gene lookup returns CDR1 MNHNS and CDR2 SASEGT. For TCRbeta, the library was prepared with unique molecular identifiers. One entry per CDR3 protein, called by TCRdb with MiXCR from the PCR reads. This table has approximately 400,000 distinct CDR3 sequences, approximately 10% appearing once. J is TRBJ2-5 and V is TRBV6-1; TRBD1 agrees at 10 bases. Material: PBMCs from the stem cell graft donor, obtained from the stem cell graft. This TCR was sampled from a human donor who donated a stem cell graft to a child with acute myeloid leukemia. The CDR3 is CASSKDRGRQETQYF. The CDR3 coding sequence is TGTGCCAGCAGCAAAGACAGGGGGCGTCAGGAGACCCAGTACTTC.